The 14 T cell receptor beta chains listed next were all sequenced from one sample in a study of blood T cell repertoires in COVID-19. Assay: immunoSEQ multiplex PCR; the TCRdb copy retains only in-frame clones and omits some. Among 70,000 to 95,000 clones, approximately 80% were seen once, and the ten largest hold over 9.5%. Specimen: peripheral blood. These receptors all come from a woman in her 70s with active or convalescent COVID-19.

The chain has TRBV6-5 and TRBJ2-7, with D tentatively TRBD1 (5 bases). Germline values: CDR1 MNHEY, CDR2 SVGAGI. The germline V and J ends were trimmed by 2 bases and 3 bases, with 8 bases remaining between them. This CDR3 region has 13 residues. The CDR3 sequence is CASSYRGDYEQYF. CDR3 bases: TGTGCCAGCAGTTACAGGGGCGACTACGAGCAGTACTTC.

This chain uses TRBV7-2 with TRBJ1-1; D unclear. The V gene's germline CDR1 is SGHTA and CDR2 FQGNSA. The CDR3 runs to 14 residues. V dropped 6 bases and J dropped 1 base, with 12 bases sitting between them. CDR3 sequence (DNA): TGTGCCAGCAGATCCTACCGTCCGAACACTGAAGCTTTCTTT. It codes for CASRSYRPNTEAFF.

The CDR3 here is CASSHRQAGLAGAPSTDTQYF. The CDR3 DNA reads as TGTGCCAGCAGCCATCGACAGGCGGGACTAGCGGGGGCCCCTAGCACAGATACGCAGTATTTT. The V gene is TRBV28, the J gene TRBJ2-3; 14 bases are a match to TRBD2. The CDR3 has 21 residues. V shed 6 bases, J shed 0 bases, and the junction held 17 bases outside the gene matches. Germline values: CDR1 MDHEN, CDR2 SYDVKM. Full variable domain (remainder filled in from reference TRBV28 and TRBJ2-3): DVKVTQSSRYLVKRTGEKVFLECVQDMDHENMFWYRQDPGLGLRLIYFSYDVKMKEKGDIPEGYSVSREKKERFSLILESASTNQTSMYLCASSHRQAGLAGAPSTDTQYFGPGTRLTVL.

The chain carries TRBV18 and TRBJ1-1; the match to TRBD1 covers 7 bases. CDR1 and CDR2 (germline): KGHSH, LQKENI. The CDR3 has 14 residues. The J segment lost 0 bases and the V segment lost 3 bases, leaving 1 base of the junction unmatched. The CDR3 region is CASSPGQMNTEAFF. CDR3 in DNA: TGTGCCAGCTCACCGGGACAGATGAACACTGAAGCTTTCTTT.

The V and J genes are TRBV6-5 and TRBJ2-7; 11 nucleotides match TRBD2. CDR3 length: 13 residues. Trimming took 10 bases from V and 7 from J; bases not matched to a gene: 9. Germline V CDR1 and CDR2: MNHEY, SVGAGI. This CDR3 reads CATLRSGGGEQYF. The DNA for the CDR3 is TGTGCCACCCTTCGTAGCGGGGGGGGTGAGCAGTACTTC.

This clone has a single count. The chain joins TRBV2 to TRBJ1-2; 7 bases fit TRBD1. CDR3 length equals 14 residues. With V trimmed by 8 bases and J by 2 bases, 8 bases remained unmatched. Germline-derived CDR1 and CDR2 are SNHLY and FYNNEI. As DNA, the CDR3 is TGTGCCAGCGGGGTAAAGGGGGCGAACTATGGCTACACCTTC. Translation: CASGVKGANYGYTF.

The V and J genes are TRBV15 and TRBJ2-7; D gene uncertain. Per the germline V gene, CDR1 is LNHNV and CDR2 is YYDKDF (reference sequence). Trimming left V 0 bases short and J 11 bases short, with 8 bases between. The CDR3 length is 11 residues. The CDR3 nucleotides are TGTGCCACCAGCAGAGATGGTAGAAAGTACTTC. Its translation is CATSRDGRKYF.

The V gene is TRBV7-2, the J gene TRBJ1-1, with D hard to call. This CDR3 has 17 amino acids. With 0 bases removed from V and 0 bases from J, the gap between germline ends came to 14 bases. Germline CDR1 is SGHTA and CDR2 is FQGNSA. This CDR3 is CASSLARHLSMNTEAFF. CDR3 DNA sequence: TGTGCCAGCAGCTTAGCGCGGCATTTAAGCATGAACACTGAAGCTTTCTTT.

The rearrangement links TRBV3-1 (or the pseudogene TRBV3-2) to TRBJ2-1; a weak D match, TRBD1 (6 bases). CDR1 LGHDT and CDR2 YNNKEL come from the germline V gene (reference sequence). The CDR3 loop spans 14 amino acids. V was pared by 0 bases and J by 9 bases, with 12 bases between. This chain's CDR3 is CASSQDWGRVEQFF. CDR3 bases: TGTGCCAGCAGCCAAGATTGGGGGCGGGTTGAGCAGTTCTTC.

The chain is built from TRBV7-9 and TRBJ1-6, with a possible D match to TRBD1 (5 bases). The length of the CDR3 is 15 residues. Germline V gives CDR1 SEHNR, CDR2 FQNEAQ (reference sequence). The V and J ends lost 5 bases and 6 bases respectively, with 14 bases between them. This chain's CDR3 is CASSGSRVANSPLHF. The CDR3 DNA follows: TGTGCCAGCAGCGGATCCAGGGTGGCTAATTCACCCCTCCACTTT.

The chain combines TRBV27 with TRBJ1-1; D uncertain. Germline V gene lookup returns CDR1 MNHEY and CDR2 SMNVEV (reference sequence). This CDR3 is built from 14 residues. V lost 8 bases, J lost 2 bases, and 15 bases lay in between. The CDR3 DNA sequence: TGTGCCAGCTTCCGTAGCGGGCGAAACACTGAAGCTTTCTTT. Translated: CASFRSGRNTEAFF.

The chain recombines TRBV28 with TRBJ2-5; D possibly corresponds to TRBD2 (5 bases). V was trimmed by 4 bases and J by 4 bases, leaving 10 bases between them. CDR3 length equals 13 residues. Per the germline V gene, CDR1 is MDHEN and CDR2 is SYDVKM. The CDR3 sequence: CASSSSRGETQYF. The CDR3 DNA reads TGTGCCAGCAGTTCCAGCCGGGGAGAGACCCAGTACTTC.

CDR3 amino acids: CASSFDPGAYEQYF. The CDR3 bases are TGTGCCAGCAGCTTCGACCCAGGGGCCTACGAGCAGTACTTC. The chain is built from TRBV27 and TRBJ2-7; D possibly corresponds to TRBD1 (6 bases). Trimming took 6 bases from V and 2 from J, leaving 14 bases between them. The CDR3 length is 14 residues. The germline V gene has CDR1 MNHEY and CDR2 SMNVEV (reference sequence).

CDR3 nucleotides: TGTGCCATGTTGGGGGGCTACGAGCAGTACTTC. This translates into CAMLGGYEQYF. The V call is TRBV27, the J call TRBJ2-7, with D possibly matching TRBD2 (6 bases). Germline V gene lookup returns CDR1 MNHEY and CDR2 SMNVEV (reference sequence). The CDR3 spans 11 residues. With 10 bases removed from V and 3 bases from J, the gap between germline ends came to 10 bases.